This T cell receptor (beta chain) was identified in a study of beta chain features in type 1 diabetes. Study-wide results and caveats: It was not settled here whether HLA type affects TCRB rearrangement.

The isolated RNA, all of it, was reverse transcribed, so expressed TCRB transcripts were what got sequenced. Assay used: immunoSEQ multiplex PCR; TCRdb lists only in-frame clones, some missing. The sample consists of roughly 250,000 clones, around 68% of them appearing once. In germline, CDR1 is SQVTM, CDR2 ANQGSEA. The ends were cut back, 4 bases at V and 5 bases at J, with 12 bases in the middle. CDR3 length: 12 amino acids. Worth noting for this clone: Its antigen remains unidentified.

The TCR was taken from a man younger than 45 in good health. Sequencing was done on a sample of naive CD4+ T cells from blood. The V call is TRBV29-1, the J call TRBJ2-7, with D possibly being TRBD1 or TRBD2 (6 bases each). CDR3 loop: CSVGGAPHEQYF. As DNA, the CDR3 is TGCAGCGTTGGGGGGGCGCCCCACGAGCAGTACTTC.